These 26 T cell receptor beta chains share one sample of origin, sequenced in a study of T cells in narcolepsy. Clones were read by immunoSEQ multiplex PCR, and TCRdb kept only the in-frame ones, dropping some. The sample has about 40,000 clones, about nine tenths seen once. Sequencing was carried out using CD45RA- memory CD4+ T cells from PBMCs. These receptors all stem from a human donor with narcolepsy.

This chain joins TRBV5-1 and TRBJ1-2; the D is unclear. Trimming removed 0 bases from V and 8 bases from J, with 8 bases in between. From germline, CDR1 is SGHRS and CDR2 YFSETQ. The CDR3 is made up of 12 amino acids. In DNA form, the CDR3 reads TGCGCCAGCAGCTTGGATAGCAGGGGCTACACCTTC. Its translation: CASSLDSRGYTF.

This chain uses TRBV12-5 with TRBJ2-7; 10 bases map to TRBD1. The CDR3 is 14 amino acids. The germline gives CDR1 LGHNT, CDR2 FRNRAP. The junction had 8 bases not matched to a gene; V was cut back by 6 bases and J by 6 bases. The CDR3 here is CASGPRGTGVEQYF. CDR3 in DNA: TGTGCTAGTGGCCCACGCGGGACAGGGGTCGAGCAGTACTTC.

The CDR3 nucleotides are TGTGCCAGCAGCTGGGGCACCGGGACAGGAGAAGAGCAGTACTTC. Translated: CASSWGTGTGEEQYF. The V gene is TRBV5-6, the J gene TRBJ2-7, with 8 positions matching TRBD1. The CDR3 extends over 15 amino acids. The germline gives CDR1 SGHDT, CDR2 YYEEEE. The junction had 12 bases not matched to a gene; V was cut back by 3 bases and J by 7 bases.

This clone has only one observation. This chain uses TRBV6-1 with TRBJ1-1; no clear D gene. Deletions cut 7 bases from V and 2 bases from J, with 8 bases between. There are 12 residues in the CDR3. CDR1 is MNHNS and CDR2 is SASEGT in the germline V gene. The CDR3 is CASTRANTEAFF. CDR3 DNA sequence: TGTGCCAGCACCCGGGCAAACACTGAAGCTTTCTTT.

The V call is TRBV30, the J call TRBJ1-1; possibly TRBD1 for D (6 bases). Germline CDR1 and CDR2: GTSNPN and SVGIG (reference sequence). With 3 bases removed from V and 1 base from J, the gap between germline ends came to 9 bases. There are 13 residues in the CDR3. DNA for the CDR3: TGTGCCTGGAGGGGGGGCAGGAACACTGAAGCTTTCTTT. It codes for CAWRGGRNTEAFF.

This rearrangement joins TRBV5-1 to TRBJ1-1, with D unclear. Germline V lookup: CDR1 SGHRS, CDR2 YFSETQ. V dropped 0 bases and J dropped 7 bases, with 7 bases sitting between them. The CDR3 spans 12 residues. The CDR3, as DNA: TGCGCCAGCAGCTTGGGAGAAAATGAAGCTTTCTTT. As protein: CASSLGENEAFF. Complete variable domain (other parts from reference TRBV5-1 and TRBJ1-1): KAGVTQTPRYLIKTRGQQVTLSCSPISGHRSVSWYQQTPGQGLQFLFEYFSETQRNKGNFPGRFSGRQFSNSRSEMNVSTLELGDSALYLCASSLGENEAFFGQGTRLTVV.

For the CDR3, the DNA is TGTGCCAGTAGACCTAGTTATCCGAACACCGGGGAGCTGTTTTTT. Its protein product is CASRPSYPNTGELFF. The rearrangement uses TRBV19 and TRBJ2-2, with D uncertain. CDR3 length: 15 residues. Trimming took off 6 bases at V and 0 bases at J, with 11 bases between the two ends. Germline V gene data show CDR1 as LNHDA and CDR2 as SQIVND (reference sequence).

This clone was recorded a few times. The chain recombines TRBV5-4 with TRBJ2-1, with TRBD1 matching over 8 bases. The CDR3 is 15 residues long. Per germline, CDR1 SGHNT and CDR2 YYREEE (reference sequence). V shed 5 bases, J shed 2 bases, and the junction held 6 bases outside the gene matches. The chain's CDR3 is CASSVGTGTYNEQFF. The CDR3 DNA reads TGTGCCAGCAGTGTCGGGACAGGAACCTACAATGAGCAGTTCTTC.

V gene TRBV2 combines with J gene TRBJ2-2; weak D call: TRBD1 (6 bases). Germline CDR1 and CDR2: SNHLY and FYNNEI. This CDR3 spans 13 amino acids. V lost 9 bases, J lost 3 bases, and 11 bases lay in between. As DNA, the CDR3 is TGTGCCAGTTGGGCAGGGGACACCGGGGAGCTGTTTTTT. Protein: CASWAGDTGELFF.

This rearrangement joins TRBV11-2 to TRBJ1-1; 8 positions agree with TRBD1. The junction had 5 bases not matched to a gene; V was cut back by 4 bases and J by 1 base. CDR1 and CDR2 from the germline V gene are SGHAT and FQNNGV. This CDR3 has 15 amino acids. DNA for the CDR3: TGTGCCAGCAGCTCAGGGACAGGAGCGAACACTGAAGCTTTCTTT. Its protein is CASSSGTGANTEAFF. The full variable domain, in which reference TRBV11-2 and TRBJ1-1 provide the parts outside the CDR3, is EAGVAQSPRYKIIEKRQSVAFWCNPISGHATLYWYQQILGQGPKLLIQFQNNGVVDDSQLPKDRFSAERLKGVDSTLKIQPAKLEDSAVYLCASSSGTGANTEAFFGQGTRLTVV.

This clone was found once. In DNA form, the CDR3 reads TGTGCCAGCACCCGGACAGGGGTCTACGAGCAGTACTTC. Translation: CASTRTGVYEQYF. The chain couples TRBV6-1 to TRBJ2-7, with TRBD1 matching 9 bases. This CDR3 region has 13 residues. Trimming at V came to 7 bases and at J to 3 bases, leaving 4 bases not matched to a gene. Germline CDR1 MNHNS, CDR2 SASEGT.

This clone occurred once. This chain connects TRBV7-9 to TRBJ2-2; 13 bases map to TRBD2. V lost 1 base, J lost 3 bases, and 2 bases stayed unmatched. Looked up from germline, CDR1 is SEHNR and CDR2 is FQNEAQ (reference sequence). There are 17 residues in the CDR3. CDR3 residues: CASSLETSGRHTGELFF. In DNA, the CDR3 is TGTGCCAGCAGCTTAGAGACTAGCGGGAGGCACACCGGGGAGCTGTTTTTT.

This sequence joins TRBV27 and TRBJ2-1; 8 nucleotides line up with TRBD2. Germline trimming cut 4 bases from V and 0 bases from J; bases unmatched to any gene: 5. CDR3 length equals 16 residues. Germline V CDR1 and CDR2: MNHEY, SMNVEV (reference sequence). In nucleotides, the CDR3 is TGTGCCAGCAGTTCCGCGGGGGGCAGCTCCTACAATGAGCAGTTCTTC. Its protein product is CASSSAGGSSYNEQFF.

Written as DNA, the CDR3 is TGTGCCAGTAGTATCGGGGCAGCCCAGGGTGAGTACACTGAAGCTTTCTTT. Its protein is CASSIGAAQGEYTEAFF. This chain joins TRBV19 and TRBJ1-1; a possible D gene is TRBD1 (5 bases). Germline CDR1 LNHDA, CDR2 SQIVND (reference sequence). The CDR3 sequence is 17 residues long. V was cut by 3 bases and J by 3 bases, with 20 bases left in between. The full variable domain, in which reference TRBV19 and TRBJ1-1 provide the parts outside the CDR3, is DGGITQSPKYLFRKEGQNVTLSCEQNLNHDAMYWYRQDPGQGLRLIYYSQIVNDFQKGDIAEGYSVSREKKESFPLTVTSAQKNPTAFYLCASSIGAAQGEYTEAFFGQGTRLTVV.

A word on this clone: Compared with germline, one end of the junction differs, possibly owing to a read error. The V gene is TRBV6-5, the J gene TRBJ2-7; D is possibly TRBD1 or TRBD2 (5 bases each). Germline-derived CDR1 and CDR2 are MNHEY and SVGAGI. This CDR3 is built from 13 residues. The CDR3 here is CAGSYWGRDEQYF. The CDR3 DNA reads TGTGCCGGCAGTTATTGGGGGAGAGACGAGCAGTACTTC.

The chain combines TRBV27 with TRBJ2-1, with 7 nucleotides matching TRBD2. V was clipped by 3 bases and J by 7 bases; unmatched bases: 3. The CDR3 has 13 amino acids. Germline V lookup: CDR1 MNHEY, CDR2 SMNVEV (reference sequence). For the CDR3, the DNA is TGTGCCAGCAGTTTTACTAGCGAGAATGAGCAGTTCTTC. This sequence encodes CASSFTSENEQFF.

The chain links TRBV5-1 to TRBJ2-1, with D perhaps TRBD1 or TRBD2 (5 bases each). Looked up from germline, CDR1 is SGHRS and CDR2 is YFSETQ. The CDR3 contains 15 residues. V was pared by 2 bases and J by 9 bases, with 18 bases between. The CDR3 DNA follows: TGCGCCAGCAGCTTCGGTACCGGGGCGAGGGGTGAGCAGTTCTTC. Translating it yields CASSFGTGARGEQFF.

The CDR3 here is CASSIARSTDTQYF. The CDR3 coding sequence is TGTGCCAGTAGTATAGCGAGAAGCACAGATACGCAGTATTTT. The chain carries TRBV19 and TRBJ2-3; D gene ambiguous. Trimming removed 1 base from V and 0 bases from J, with 5 bases in between. CDR3 length equals 14 residues. Germline lookup yields CDR1 LNHDA and CDR2 SQIVND (reference sequence).

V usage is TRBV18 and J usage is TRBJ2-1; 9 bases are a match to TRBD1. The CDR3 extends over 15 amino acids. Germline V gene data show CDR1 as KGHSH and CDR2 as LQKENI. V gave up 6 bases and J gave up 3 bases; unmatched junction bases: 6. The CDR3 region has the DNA TGTGCCAGCTCGCAGGACAGGGGCTACTACAATGAGCAGTTCTTC. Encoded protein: CASSQDRGYYNEQFF.

The CDR3 loop reads CASRPDRGRGGYTF. CDR3 DNA sequence: TGTGCCAGCAGACCGGACAGGGGAAGGGGTGGCTACACCTTC. The chain joins TRBV7-8 to TRBJ1-2; TRBD1 agrees at 9 bases. CDR3 size: 14 residues. Germline CDR1 SGHVS, CDR2 FQNEAQ. Unmatched junction bases numbered 9, after V lost 6 bases and J lost 7 bases.

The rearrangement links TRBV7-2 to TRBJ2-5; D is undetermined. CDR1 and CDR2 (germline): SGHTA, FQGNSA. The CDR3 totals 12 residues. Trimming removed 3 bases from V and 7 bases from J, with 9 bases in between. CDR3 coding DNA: TGTGCCAGCAGCTTTTCCACGGGGACCCAGTACTTC. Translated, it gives CASSFSTGTQYF.

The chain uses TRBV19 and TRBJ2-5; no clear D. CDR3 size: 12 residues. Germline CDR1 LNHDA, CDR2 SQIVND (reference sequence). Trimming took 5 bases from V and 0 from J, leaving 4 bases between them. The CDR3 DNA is TGTGCCAGTAGTTCGAACCAAGAGACCCAGTACTTC. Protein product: CASSSNQETQYF.

DNA for the CDR3: TGTGCCAGCCGGAGTAGCGGGGGAGGAGATACGCAGTATTTT. Residues: CASRSSGGGDTQYF. V usage is TRBV6-6 and J usage is TRBJ2-3; TRBD2 matches 9 bases. Germline assignment: CDR1 MNHNY and CDR2 SVGAGI (reference sequence). The trim removed 8 bases at V and 5 bases at J, leaving 8 bases unmatched. The CDR3 runs 14 residues.

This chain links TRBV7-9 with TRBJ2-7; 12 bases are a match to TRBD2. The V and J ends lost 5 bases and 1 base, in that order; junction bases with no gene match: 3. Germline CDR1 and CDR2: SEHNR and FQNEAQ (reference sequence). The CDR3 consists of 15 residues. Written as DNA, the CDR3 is TGTGCCAGCAGCATCCTAGCGGGGGGGTCCTACGAGCAGTACTTC. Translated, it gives CASSILAGGSYEQYF.

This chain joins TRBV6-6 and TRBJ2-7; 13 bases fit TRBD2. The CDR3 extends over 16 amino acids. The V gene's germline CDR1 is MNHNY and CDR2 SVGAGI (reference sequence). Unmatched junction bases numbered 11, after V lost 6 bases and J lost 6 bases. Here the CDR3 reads CASRPRPGLAGLEQYF. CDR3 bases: TGTGCCAGCAGACCACGACCGGGACTAGCGGGGCTCGAGCAGTACTTC.

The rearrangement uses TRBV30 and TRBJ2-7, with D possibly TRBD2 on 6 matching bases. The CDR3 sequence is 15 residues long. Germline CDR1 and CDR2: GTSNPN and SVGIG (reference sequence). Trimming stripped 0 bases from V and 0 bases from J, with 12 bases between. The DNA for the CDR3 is TGTGCCTGGAGTGTATGGGACGGGAGCTCCTACGAGCAGTACTTC. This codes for CAWSVWDGSSYEQYF.